This TCR beta chain was documented in a study of blood T cell repertoires in COVID-19 (dated by TCRdb to about 2020). For the wider study: Collaborator samples came from the United States, Italy and Spain and covered acute and convalescent phases of COVID-19. Samples were obtained from the ongoing ImmuneRACE study (first 160 participants) and from 950 to 1,500 subjects provided by 6 global collaborators. The prospective study material was composed of cDNA or gDNA derived from T cells, B-cell-depleted T cells, or PBMCs. The sample metadata nearly always contained a de-identified subject ID, COVID-19 status, age in years and sex. The repertoires were made available in a free public database intended to serve as a resource for research on the immune response to SARS-CoV-2. HLA class I and class II types, where available, came from metadata supplied by the sample provider rather than from assay-based typing. Subjects who had been exposed to COVID-19, were actively infected with it, or had recovered from it provided the deeply sampled blood TCRbeta repertoires that made up the dataset. General findings and caveats noted by the study authors: Clinical and demographic metadata were provided uncurated, with the amount varying by source and participant.

The CDR3 goes from the cysteine to the phenylalanine over 18 residues. This entry keeps only the CDR3 DNA: 54 bases, framed from base 1. The germline V gene gives CDR1 as SGHRS and CDR2 as YFSETQ. Germline trimming amounts to 0 bases on V and 3 bases on J, with 12 as the count of junction bases outside the gene matches. The immunoSEQ Assay, a bias-controlled multiplex PCR, was used to amplify TCRbeta CDR3 regions from genomic DNA. In the paper's pipeline: The number of nucleated cells in each sample was estimated from the amplification of reference gene primers within the assay. To quantify the absolute abundance of each unique TCRbeta CDR3 rearrangement, sequence reads were collapsed and filtered. For each sample, productive Simpson clonality was calculated as the square root of Simpson's diversity index over productive rearrangements. Not all clones reach the TCRdb copy of this immuneACCESS table, which keeps in-frame sequences only. Checked studies attribute under half of the gap to unresolved V genes and leave the rest unexplained. That table gives V, J and clone size, and the DNA gave D and trimming. The sample yields tens of thousands of clones; approximately 80% were counted once. The top ten constitute roughly 20% of the sample.

Whole blood was collected in K2EDTA tubes by collaborating institutions according to the institutions' own protocols. Collaborator samples were shipped for TCRbeta analysis as frozen whole blood, isolated PBMCs, or DNA extracted from either sample type. On this clone itself: Its antigen is not yet known. No much larger clonotype is one base removed from it; base qualities were not supplied.

This sequence originates from a man aged 80 or over with active or convalescent COVID-19. The chain is assembled from TRBV5-1 and TRBJ2-7; the central 10 bases match TRBD2. The sample consisted of peripheral blood. The nucleotide sequence is given as TGCGCCAGCAGCTTGGGGGCTAGCGGGAGTAGTTCCCTCTACGAGCAGTACTTC. Translated, this gives CASSLGASGSSSLYEQYF.